These T cell receptor beta chains were read from a single sample in a study of T cells in Graves' hyperthyroidism and ophthalmopathy. One entry per CDR3 protein results from TCRdb running MiXCR on the multiplex PCR reads. The sample lists roughly 570,000 distinct CDR3 sequences, 46% occurring once. Specimen: peripheral blood or thyroid tissue (not recorded which). All receptors come from a woman aged 18-29 years with Graves' hyperthyroidism. Each CDR3 is given with its conserved first and last residue. D genes are given only for firm matches. Only some rows state a clone size, as once, few, many or a class for expanded clones.

V gene	J gene	D gene	clone size	CDR3 DNA	CDR3 protein
TRBV15	TRBJ1-1	NA	many	TGTGCCACCGGCAGAGATCGGGGCAGGGAAGCAGCTTTCTTT	CATGRDRGREAAFF
TRBV24-1	TRBJ2-7	NA	NA	TGTGCCACCAGTGATATTCTCTCAACACCGGGGTACGAGCAGTACTTC	CATSDILSTPGYEQYF
TRBV20-1	TRBJ2-6	NA	NA	TGCAGTGCTAGACATGGGGCCAACGTCCTGACTTTC	CSARHGANVLTF
TRBV15	TRBJ1-2	NA	many	TGTGCCACCAGCAGAGATCCGGCAGGGGCGTCAGGCTACACCTTC	CATSRDPAGASGYTF
TRBV11-2	TRBJ2-7	NA	many	TGTGCCAGCAGCTTAGTTGTCAGCCTAGCGCCGATCTCCTACGAGCAGTACTTC	CASSLVVSLAPISYEQYF
TRBV5-6	TRBJ2-1	NA	NA	TGTGCCAGCAGCGACAGTGGGGGCAATGAGCAGTTCTTC	CASSDSGGNEQFF
TRBV24-1	TRBJ2-5	NA	many	TGTGCCACCAGTGTCCCCCCCGAAGAGACCCAGTACTTC	CATSVPPEETQYF
TRBV6-5	TRBJ2-7	TRBD2	many	TGTGCCAGCAGAAGGACTAGCGGAAGCTACGAGCAGTACTTC	CASRRTSGSYEQYF
TRBV7-6	TRBJ2-7	NA	many	TGTGCCAGCAGCTTATTTCTTGAAGCGGGTGGACCTTACGAGCAGTACTTC	CASSLFLEAGGPYEQYF
TRBV19	TRBJ1-6	NA	many	TGTGCCAGTAGTACTGCACACGGACCTTTCTATAATTCACCCCTCCACTTT	CASSTAHGPFYNSPLHF
TRBV5-8	TRBJ1-5	NA	many	TGTGCCAGCAGCTTGGGGCTCGGTCAGCCCCAGCATTTT	CASSLGLGQPQHF
TRBV7-8	TRBJ2-7	TRBD1	NA	TGTGCCAGCTCACCATTCGGGGCAACAGGGGGGAACGAGCAGTACTTC	CASSPFGATGGNEQYF
TRBV29-1	TRBJ1-5	NA	NA	TGCAGCGTTATTTACAGCGATCCCGGGCCCCAGCATTTT	CSVIYSDPGPQHF
TRBV7-9	TRBJ1-2	NA	many	TGTGCCAGCAGCTTAATGCGGGGCAATGGCTACACCTTC	CASSLMRGNGYTF
TRBV7-3	TRBJ2-2	TRBD2	few	TGTGCCAGCAGCTTAACAGCGGGAGGACGGGAGCTGTTTTTT	CASSLTAGGRELFF
TRBV14	TRBJ2-7	NA	many	TGTGCCAGCAGCCAAGTGAGGACCGAGCAGTACTTC	CASSQVRTEQYF
TRBV6-6	TRBJ1-1	TRBD1	NA	TGTGCCAATTCCGGGACAGGGACATTGAACACTGAAGCTTTCTTT	CANSGTGTLNTEAFF
TRBV2	TRBJ2-2	NA	many	TGTGCCAGCAGTGAAGCGGGGGGCGGGAGTGCCGGGGAGCTGTTTTTT	CASSEAGGGSAGELFF
TRBV5-4	TRBJ2-7	TRBD2	few	TGTGCCAGCAGCTTGGCCCGGGGAGCGGGAGTTCTCAACGAGCAGTACTTC	CASSLARGAGVLNEQYF
TRBV6-2/TRBV6-3	TRBJ2-5	NA	many	TGTGCCAGCACCCTGGACACGGCACAAGAGACCCAGTACTTC	CASTLDTAQETQYF
TRBV12-3/TRBV12-4	TRBJ2-3	TRBD2	NA	TGTGCCAGCAGAACCGGGACTAGCGGGTGGTCCACAGATACGCAGTATTTT	CASRTGTSGWSTDTQYF
TRBV29-1	TRBJ2-7	NA	NA	TGCAGCGTCTACCTCGGGGGAGGCAAGCAGTACTTC	CSVYLGGGKQYF
TRBV29-1	TRBJ1-1	NA	NA	TGCAGCAGCGACAGGAGCATGAACACTGAAGCTTTCTTT	CSSDRSMNTEAFF
TRBV20-1	TRBJ1-4	NA	once	TGCAGTGCTGGAGTCGCAGGGTTCGAAAAACTGTTTTTT	CSAGVAGFEKLFF
TRBV19	TRBJ1-5	NA	many	TGTGCCAGTAGTGTCAAAGGGCTTAATCAGCCCCAGCATTTT	CASSVKGLNQPQHF
TRBV10-3	TRBJ1-5	NA	many	TGTGCCATCAGTAGAACAGGGTCGGGCAATCAGCCCCAGCATTTT	CAISRTGSGNQPQHF
TRBV9	TRBJ2-2	NA	many	TGTGCCAGCAGCCCCCGCATGGGCACCGGGGAGCTGTTTTTT	CASSPRMGTGELFF
TRBV6-6	TRBJ1-5	NA	NA	TGTGCCAGCAGTTACTCGGGGGCTCCCGGTAGAACTACCCAGCATTTT	CASSYSGAPGRTTQHF
TRBV27	TRBJ2-5	TRBD1	many	TGTGCCAGCATGCCCGACAGGGGAGAGACCCAGTACTTC	CASMPDRGETQYF
TRBV2	TRBJ1-6	NA	many	TGTGCCAGCGCAGACAGCTCCTATAATTCACCCCTCCACTTT	CASADSSYNSPLHF
TRBV6-2/TRBV6-3	TRBJ2-7	NA	many	TGTGCCAGCAGTTACGCCTCCGAGCAGTACTTC	CASSYASEQYF
TRBV15	TRBJ1-5	NA	many	TGTGCCACCAGCGGGGATCCTAGGGACCCTAAGGAGAAGGGAGGCAATCAGCCCCAGCATTTT	CATSGDPRDPKEKGGNQPQHF
TRBV5-1	TRBJ2-5	NA	NA	TGTGCCAGCGAACTACAGAACCAAGAGACCCAGTACTTC	CASELQNQETQYF
TRBV5-8	TRBJ2-5	TRBD1	many	TGTGCCAGCAGCCCCTACAGCGGACAGGAACAAGAGACCCAGTACTTC	CASSPYSGQEQETQYF
TRBV19	TRBJ2-7	TRBD1	NA	TGTGCCAGTACCGAAACCGGGACAGAGGCCTACGAGCAGTACTTC	CASTETGTEAYEQYF
TRBV10-3	TRBJ1-5	TRBD1	NA	TGTGCCGTTCAGGGGGGTAGCAATCAGCCCCAGCATTTT	CAVQGGSNQPQHF
TRBV12-3/TRBV12-4	TRBJ2-5	TRBD2	many	TGTGCCAGCAGCCCCCCAGCGGGAGGCCAAGAGACCCAGTACTTC	CASSPPAGGQETQYF
TRBV10-3	TRBJ1-5	TRBD1	many	TGTGCCATCAGTGGTACAGGGGTGGGTCAGCCCCAGCATTTT	CAISGTGVGQPQHF
TRBV7-3	TRBJ2-2	NA	NA	TGTGCCAGCAGCATGGACACCGGGGAGCTGTTTTTT	CASSMDTGELFF
TRBV9	TRBJ1-4	TRBD1	many	TGTGCCAGCAGCGTCTCCGGACAGGGCAGTAATGAAAAACTGTTTTTT	CASSVSGQGSNEKLFF
TRBV29-1	TRBJ2-2	NA	few	TGCAGCGTTATACAGGGTGTTTCCACCGGGGAGCTGTTTTTT	CSVIQGVSTGELFF
TRBV27	TRBJ2-7	NA	few	TGTGCCAGCAGTTTAAACCCCTCAGGATACTACGAGCAGTACTTC	CASSLNPSGYYEQYF
TRBV6-5	TRBJ1-2	TRBD1	many	TGTGCCAGCAGTTACTCCTCGACAGGGGGCGGCTATGGCTACACCTTC	CASSYSSTGGGYGYTF
TRBV20-1	TRBJ2-7	TRBD1	NA	TGCAGTGCTAGACTGACCGGGACAGGGGAGCAGTACTTC	CSARLTGTGEQYF
TRBV29-1	TRBJ1-1	NA	many	TGCAGCGTTGCTTCGTGGGGGGTCGACACTGAAGCTTTCTTT	CSVASWGVDTEAFF
TRBV25-1	TRBJ1-1	NA	many	TGTGCCAGCAGTGTGATCTGGGGAACTGAAGCTTTCTTT	CASSVIWGTEAFF
TRBV7-6	TRBJ2-3	NA	NA	TGTGCCAGCAGTTTTGGACAGCCCACAGATACGCAGTATTTT	CASSFGQPTDTQYF
TRBV6-5	TRBJ1-5	NA	NA	TGTGCCAGCAGTTACCGATCCGGGAAAAATCAGCCCCAGCATTTT	CASSYRSGKNQPQHF
TRBV6-5	TRBJ2-3	TRBD1	NA	TGTGCCAGCAGTTACGGGGGACAGTTCGCAGATACGCAGTATTTT	CASSYGGQFADTQYF
TRBV19	TRBJ1-2	NA	many	TGTGCCAGTAGCCCGGGGGCAGGACTCTATGGCTACACCTTC	CASSPGAGLYGYTF
TRBV29-1	TRBJ1-2	NA	NA	TGCAGCAGTTTATGGGCCAGATTTAACTATGGCTACACCTTC	CSSLWARFNYGYTF
TRBV24-1	TRBJ2-3	NA	NA	TGTGCCACCAGTGACCGGGGGTACACAGATACGCAGTATTTT	CATSDRGYTDTQYF
TRBV7-9	TRBJ2-5	NA	NA	TGTGCCGGCAGCAACGGGATGTGGGGGGCCCAGTACTTC	CAGSNGMWGAQYF
TRBV7-2	TRBJ2-7	NA	NA	TGTGCCAGCAGCTTAGCCACAGGGGAGCGGGAATGGCCCTACGAGCAGTACTTC	CASSLATGEREWPYEQYF
TRBV12-3/TRBV12-4	TRBJ2-7	TRBD1	many	TGTGCCAGCACCATCGGACAGGGGATCTCCGAGCAGTACTTC	CASTIGQGISEQYF